The table lists the clone carrying this T cell receptor beta chain with a few counts. The data were taken from a study of CD8 T cells in ankylosing spondylitis. One entry per CDR3 protein results from TCRdb running MiXCR on the 5' RACE reads. The table includes some 140,000 distinct CDR3 sequences, roughly 8.4% detected once. CDR1 SQVTM and CDR2 ANQGSEA come from the germline V gene. Trimming took 4 bases from V and 3 from J, leaving 9 bases between them. CDR3 size: 12 residues. The TCR sequence derives from a male donor with ankylosing spondylitis. This chain joins TRBV29-1 and TRBJ1-2; D unclear. The material sequenced was synovial fluid, either unsorted or a sorted T cell fraction (not recorded which). CDR3 sequence reads: CSVVWTDYGYTF. CDR3 DNA: TGCAGCGTTGTCTGGACTGACTATGGCTACACCTTC.